The text below deals with one T cell receptor beta chain. The target antigen is unknown. Germline values: CDR1 MGHDK, CDR2 SYGVNS. After removal of 3 bases from V and 0 bases from J, the junction contained 3 bases not matched to a gene. This CDR3 comprises 16 residues. The PCR used 60 Vbeta and 13 Jbeta primers. Sequenced by immunoSEQ multiplex PCR; TCRdb stores in-frame clones only, minus some. This table has more than 95,000 clones, about three quarters appearing once. The data stem from a study of cytomegalovirus exposure and HLA in healthy donors. The study's findings and limits: Cytomegalovirus-associated status was assigned to 164 TCR beta chains.

Those who donated were healthy bone marrow donors. Sequencing was carried out using PBMCs. The receptor's source is a woman younger than 30 in good health and CMV-seropositive. The V call is TRBV25-1, the J call TRBJ2-2, with 8 bases aligning to TRBD1. The CDR3 spells CASSDDRGPNTGELFF. The CDR3 DNA sequence: TGTGCCAGCAGTGATGACAGGGGCCCGAACACCGGGGAGCTGTTTTTT.